This TCR beta chain emerged from a study of T cells in Graves' hyperthyroidism and ophthalmopathy (dated by TCRdb to between 2018 and 2021). Regarding the research as a whole: Peripheral blood was sampled at the time of initial diagnosis, prior to any treatment. After sampling, hyperthyroidism patients received methimazole starting at 30 mg daily, and ophthalmopathy patients received high-dose intravenous methylprednisolone. The approximately 100 discovery patients were divided at random into training and test sets in a 7:3 ratio. According to the paper, TCR Vbeta CDR3 sequencing was carried out on about 140 peripheral blood samples, which came from 40 to 45 ophthalmopathy, 80 or so hyperthyroidism and roughly 17 progressor patients. To identify TCR V-J signatures that set the groups apart, the researchers used a discovery cohort of 100 patients, made up of 43 with Graves' ophthalmopathy and 57 with stable Graves' hyperthyroidism. Thyroid tissue and blood T-cell repertoires from several Graves' hyperthyroidism patients were also compared in the study. Prospective prediction of ophthalmopathy was tested in an independent validation cohort of 18 to 20 hyperthyroidism patients and 17 patients who later progressed to ophthalmopathy.

The full study reports these points: A model built on a 13 V-J signature distinguished ophthalmopathy from stable hyperthyroidism, reaching 85% to 90% sensitivity and around 81% specificity in cross-validation and 80%/75% in testing. In validation, progression to ophthalmopathy was predicted by the model with nearly 71% sensitivity and approximately 78% specificity, a median of approximately 6.5 months before onset. No statistical method was used to fix the sample size in advance, and group allocation was not hidden from the investigators. Blood samples also contained most of the expanded thyroid clonotypes (frequency above 0.001), which suggests that blood repertoires may reflect thyroid immune responses.

Moderately to severely active disease, a Clinical Activity Score of at least 3, a NOSPECS grade of at least 4, and a duration under 3 months were present in ophthalmopathy patients. Patients with uncontrolled infections, other autoimmune diseases, pregnancy or lactation were excluded. Diagnoses were based on clinical symptoms, serum thyroxine and TRAb, thyroid ultrasound and orbital computed tomography. PBMCs were isolated from more than 8 ml of fresh peripheral blood by Ficoll-Paque density gradient centrifugation. Total RNA was extracted with Trizol reagent, and quality was checked on an Agilent 2100 Bioanalyzer. This clonotype was detected a few times. Which antigen it targets is not known. Base qualities are not recorded, but no much larger clone differs from it by a single base. The TCR beta CDR3 regions were amplified from RNA transcripts. The first round of RT-PCR for the TCR CDR3 was performed with the HTBI primer set and the Qiagen OneStep RT-PCR kit. The libraries were constructed in a second round of multiplex PCR and then size-selected and purified. Paired-end sequencing of the libraries was performed with 100 bp reads on an Illumina HiSeq2000. The study's processing was this. SOAPnuke was used to process the raw data, throwing out any read that contained adapters or uncalled bases, had a mean Phred below 15, or lacked an exact constant-primer or identifier match. COPE v1.2.5 was used to merge high-quality paired reads, and clonotypes were defined as unique nucleotide sequences. MiTCR v1.1 was used to align clonotypes to the IMGT TRBV, TRBD and TRBJ reference segments. The analysis was restricted to V-J combinations with a frequency above 0.0001, which together covered 99% to 99.2% of the repertoires. A TCS score was defined as the ratio between F50 (clonal expansion) and ExV (chaos), using BLOSUM62-based TCRdist between CDR3 peptides within each V-J. Welch's t-statistics and random forest reduced 514 V-J features to 13, which were used in a naive Bayes classifier (R e1071). TCRdb applied fastp at Q25 and MiXCR to the public reads, then kept only in-frame beta chains. Rows with one shared CDR3 protein collapse into an entry with the most common genes and DNA. The V and J calls were not made by the authors but by TCRdb's processing. The sample data list about 480,000 distinct CDR3 sequences, and under 25% of these were observed just once. About 53% of the sample is held by the ten biggest clonotypes.

This TCR was recovered from a woman aged 70-85 years with Graves' ophthalmopathy. Input material: blood.

The bases are TGTGCCAGCAGCGACTCACCCGCGGGGACCTACGAGCAGTACTTC. Its translation reads: CASSDSPAGTYEQYF. Recombination connected TRBV7-2 to TRBJ2-7; a weak D assignment points to TRBD2 (6 bases agree). Counted from cysteine to phenylalanine, this CDR3 has 15 amino acids. Just the 45-base CDR3 DNA is kept, in frame starting at base 1. The germline V gene encodes CDR1 SGHTA and CDR2 FQGNSA. V is cut by 5 bases and J by 2 bases, and the space between the germline ends is 16 bases. Here the CDR3 is joined to the reference TRBV7-2 and TRBJ2-7 genes, and the full variable domain is: GAGVSQSPSNKVTEKGKDVELRCDPISGHTALYWYRQSLGQGLEFLIYFQGNSAPDKSGLPSDRFSAERTGGSVSTLTIQRTQQEDSAVYLCASSDSPAGTYEQYFGPGTRLTVT.